The sequence of this T cell receptor beta chain was determined in a study of cytomegalovirus exposure and HLA in healthy donors. Comments on this clone: The target antigen is unknown.

Study-wide results and caveats: Analyzed later, association rates of TCRs varied across HLA loci, with DRB1 most and HLA-C fewest. A later analysis by the authors found several of the most significant clusters apparently linked to common viral pathogens.

PCR involved 60 Vbeta and 13 Jbeta primers. This table comes from immunoSEQ multiplex PCR, and its TCRdb copy is limited to in-frame clones, with some not included. Here the sample spans roughly 190,000 clones, 85% to 90% being singletons. The V gene's germline CDR1 is SGHDT and CDR2 YYEEEE. The CDR3 runs 16 residues. J was trimmed by 4 bases and V by 4 bases; bases with no gene match: 10. Source material: PBMCs. The TCR originated in a man aged 25 to 40 in good health and CMV-seronegative. This rearrangement joins TRBV5-6 to TRBJ2-1; TRBD1 matches at 8 bases. The CDR3 reads CASSAPGTGMYNEQFF. The CDR3, as DNA: TGTGCCAGCAGCGCTCCCGGGACAGGCATGTACAATGAGCAGTTCTTC.